The rows below give T cell receptor beta chains drawn from one sample of a study of blood T cell repertoires in COVID-19. The repertoire was sequenced with immunoSEQ multiplex PCR; TCRdb's copy has only in-frame clones and lacks some. The table records over 150,000 clones, around 86% of them present only once. The sequencing input was peripheral blood. These receptors all stem from a woman in her 70s with COVID-19, enrolled during active disease. The CDR3 runs from the conserved cysteine through the conserved F or W. Fields, in order: D gene, clone size, V gene, J gene, CDR3 protein, CDR3 DNA. A D gene is named only where the DNA matches it firmly. Only part of the rows carry a size: once, few, many, or a class if the clone is expanded.

>NA|NA|TRBV28|TRBJ1-4
CASSITGSTNEKLFF
TGTGCCAGCAGTATAACAGGGTCAACTAATGAAAAACTGTTTTTT
>NA|NA|TRBV6-2/TRBV6-3|TRBJ2-7
CASSRQLIPSYEQYF
TGTGCCAGCAGTCGACAGTTAATTCCCTCCTACGAGCAGTACTTC
>NA|NA|TRBV25-1|TRBJ2-1
CASRGGGASSYNEQFF
TGTGCCAGCAGGGGAGGTGGCGCGAGCTCCTACAATGAGCAGTTCTTC
>TRBD1|NA|TRBV5-1|TRBJ1-1
CASSSTGINTEAFF
TGCGCCAGCAGCTCGACAGGGATAAACACTGAAGCTTTCTTT
>TRBD2|NA|TRBV5-1|TRBJ2-5
CASSSGQLAGQETQYF
TGCGCCAGCAGCTCGGGGCAACTAGCGGGCCAAGAGACCCAGTACTTC
>TRBD1|NA|TRBV6-2/TRBV6-3|TRBJ1-5
CASSNPRQGQGNQPQHF
TGTGCCAGCAGTAACCCCCGACAGGGGCAGGGAAATCAGCCCCAGCATTTT
>TRBD2|NA|TRBV28|TRBJ2-5
CASSRKTSGKQETQYF
TGTGCCAGCAGTCGTAAGACTAGCGGGAAACAAGAGACCCAGTACTTC
>NA|NA|TRBV4-3|TRBJ1-4
CASSQAGLGEKLFF
TGCGCCAGCAGCCAAGCAGGTTTAGGAGAAAAACTGTTTTTT
>NA|NA|TRBV19|TRBJ2-3
CASSIMGRTDTQYF
TGTGCCAGTAGTATAATGGGCCGCACAGATACGCAGTATTTT
>TRBD2|once|TRBV24-1|TRBJ2-1
CATSDFKSGGRNEQFF
TGTGCCACCAGTGATTTTAAGTCGGGAGGGCGGAATGAGCAGTTCTTC
>NA|NA|TRBV21-1|TRBJ2-4
CASSARTGGGGSGPAKNIQYF
TGTGCCAGCAGCGCCAGAACGGGTGGGGGAGGCTCGGGTCCGGCCAAAAACATTCAGTACTTC
>TRBD2|NA|TRBV24-1|TRBJ2-7
CATSDFAGVSYEQYF
TGTGCCACCAGTGATTTTGCGGGGGTATCCTACGAGCAGTACTTC
>TRBD2|NA|TRBV27|TRBJ2-1
CASSRGLAGLFLGNEQFF
TGTGCCAGCAGCCGCGGACTAGCCGGTTTATTTTTAGGAAATGAGCAGTTCTTC
>NA|NA|TRBV5-1|TRBJ1-1
CASSLSVMNTEAFF
TGCGCCAGCAGCTTGTCGGTCATGAACACTGAAGCTTTCTTT
>TRBD1|few|TRBV7-2|TRBJ2-7
CASSLKTGWNYEQYF
TGTGCCAGCAGCTTAAAGACAGGGTGGAACTACGAGCAGTACTTC
>NA|NA|TRBV11-2|TRBJ2-7
CASSLAGVYEQYF
TGTGCCAGCAGCTTAGCGGGGGTTTACGAGCAGTACTTC
>TRBD1|once|TRBV2|TRBJ1-6
CASQGGRGNSPLHF
TGTGCCAGCCAGGGGGGACGGGGAAATTCACCCCTCCACTTT
>NA|NA|TRBV7-2|TRBJ2-2
CASSLVRKGTGELFF
TGTGCCAGCAGCTTAGTAAGAAAGGGGACCGGGGAGCTGTTTTTT
>TRBD1|NA|TRBV19|TRBJ2-7
CASAAPGGTYEQYF
TGTGCCAGCGCCGCGCCAGGGGGAACCTACGAGCAGTACTTC
>NA|NA|TRBV24-1|TRBJ2-3
CATSEPTGDTQYF
TGTGCCACCAGTGAACCGACAGGAGATACGCAGTATTTT
>NA|once|TRBV7-2|TRBJ1-3
CASSLGPGQSGNTIYF
TGTGCCAGCAGCTTAGGCCCCGGACAGAGTGGAAACACCATATATTTT
>NA|NA|TRBV30|TRBJ1-4
CAWRTATNEKLFF
TGTGCCTGGAGGACAGCAACTAATGAAAAACTGTTTTTT
>TRBD2|NA|TRBV5-5|TRBJ2-3
CASTFQLAGGSLDSTDTQYF
TGTGCCAGCACCTTCCAACTAGCGGGAGGATCCCTTGACAGCACAGATACGCAGTATTTT
>NA|NA|TRBV7-6|TRBJ2-6
CASSRDGSSGANVLTF
TGTGCCAGCAGCCGGGACGGGAGTTCTGGGGCCAACGTCCTGACTTTC
>NA|once|TRBV2|TRBJ1-2
CASSDDRLRGYTF
TGTGCCAGCAGCGACGACAGGCTAAGGGGCTACACCTTC
>NA|NA|TRBV9|TRBJ2-7
CASIKFSPYEQYF
TGTGCCAGCATAAAGTTCAGTCCCTACGAGCAGTACTTC
>TRBD1|once|TRBV5-1|TRBJ2-3
CASSLVGTGVADTQYF
TGCGCCAGCAGCTTGGTGGGAACAGGGGTAGCAGATACGCAGTATTTT